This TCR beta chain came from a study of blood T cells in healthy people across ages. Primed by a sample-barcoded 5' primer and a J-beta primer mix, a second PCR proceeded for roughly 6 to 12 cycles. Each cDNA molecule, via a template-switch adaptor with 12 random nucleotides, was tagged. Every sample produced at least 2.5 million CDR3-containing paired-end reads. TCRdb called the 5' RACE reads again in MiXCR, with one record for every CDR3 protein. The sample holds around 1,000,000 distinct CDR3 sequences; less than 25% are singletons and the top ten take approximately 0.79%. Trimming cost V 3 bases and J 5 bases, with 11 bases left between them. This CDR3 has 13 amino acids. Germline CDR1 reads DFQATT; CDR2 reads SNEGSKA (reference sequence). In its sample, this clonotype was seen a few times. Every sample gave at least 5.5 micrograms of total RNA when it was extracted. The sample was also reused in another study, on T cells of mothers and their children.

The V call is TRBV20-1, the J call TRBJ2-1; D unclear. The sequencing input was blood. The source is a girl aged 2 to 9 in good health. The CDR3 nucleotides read TGCAGTGCTAGGGATGCCGAACACAATGAGCAGTTCTTC. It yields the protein CSARDAEHNEQFF.